The clone carrying this T cell receptor (beta chain) was observed a handful of times. Its antigen is as yet unknown. Expressed TCRB transcripts were sequenced because the entire RNA isolate underwent reverse transcription. Only in-frame clones appear in the TCRdb table, and some are missing; sequencing was by immunoSEQ multiplex PCR. The sample contains hundreds of thousands of clones, 11% to 15% of which appear only once. In total, each donor contributed a single heparinised blood draw that averaged around 100 mL. This entry is derived from a study of beta chain features in type 1 diabetes. Germline CDR1 is SNHLY and CDR2 is FYNNEI. The CDR3 totals 15 residues. V was clipped by 4 bases and J by 8 bases, with 18 bases between them. Findings and limits, study-wide: Possibly, sequencing cDNA over-represented cells that had high TCR expression levels. Relative to healthy donors, patients appeared to have naive, central memory and Treg TCRB repertoires that were more similar. People with Type 1 diabetes carried modestly yet significantly shorter TCRB CDR3s in all four CD4+ subsets. PCR could preferentially amplify shorter templates, alike in patients and controls.

The sequencing input was naive CD4+ T cells from blood. This sequence joins TRBV2 and TRBJ2-1; D might be TRBD1 (6 bases). The TCR comes from a man in his late teens or twenties with type 1 diabetes. As DNA, the CDR3 is TGTGCCAGCAGTGCGGCGGGCGGATCAGGGGATGAGCAGTTCTTC. Translated, it gives CASSAAGGSGDEQFF.